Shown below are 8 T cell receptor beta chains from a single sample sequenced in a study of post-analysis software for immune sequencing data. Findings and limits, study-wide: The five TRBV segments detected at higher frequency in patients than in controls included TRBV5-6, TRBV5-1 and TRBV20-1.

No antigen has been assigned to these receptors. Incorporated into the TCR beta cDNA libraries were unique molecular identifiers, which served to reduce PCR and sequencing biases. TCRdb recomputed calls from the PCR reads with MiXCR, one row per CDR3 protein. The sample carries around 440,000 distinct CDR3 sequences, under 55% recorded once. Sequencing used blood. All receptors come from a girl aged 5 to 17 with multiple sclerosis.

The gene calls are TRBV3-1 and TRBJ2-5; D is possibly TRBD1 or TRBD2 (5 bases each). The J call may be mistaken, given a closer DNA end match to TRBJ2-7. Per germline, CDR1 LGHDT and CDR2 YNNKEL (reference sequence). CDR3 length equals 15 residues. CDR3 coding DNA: TGTGCCAGCAGCCAAACGAGGGGTGGATCCTACGAGCAGTACTTC. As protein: CASSQTRGGSYEQYF.

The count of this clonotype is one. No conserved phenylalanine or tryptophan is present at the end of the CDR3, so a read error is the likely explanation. As DNA, the CDR3 is TGTGCCACCAGTGATCGAAGCGGGAGGAACCAAGAGACCCAGTACTTA. Translating gives CATSDRSGRNQETQYL. The rearrangement joins TRBV24-1 to TRBJ2-5; 9 nucleotides align to TRBD2. Germline CDR1 KGHDR, CDR2 SFDVKD. There are 16 residues in the CDR3. Trimming removed 3 bases from V and 0 bases from J; junction bases left unmatched: 4.

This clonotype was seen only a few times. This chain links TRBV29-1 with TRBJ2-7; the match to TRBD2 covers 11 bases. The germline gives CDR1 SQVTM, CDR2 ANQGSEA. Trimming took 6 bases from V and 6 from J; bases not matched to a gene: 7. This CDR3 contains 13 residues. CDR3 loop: CSVVLAGEGEQYF. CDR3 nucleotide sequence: TGCAGCGTGGTACTAGCGGGAGAGGGCGAGCAGTACTTC.

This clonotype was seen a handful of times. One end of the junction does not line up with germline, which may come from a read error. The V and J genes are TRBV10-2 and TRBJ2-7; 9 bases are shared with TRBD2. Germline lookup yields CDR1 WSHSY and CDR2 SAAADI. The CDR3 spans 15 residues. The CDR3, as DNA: TGCGCCAGCAGAGAAGCGGGGGGAGGGCCCTACGGGCAGTACTTC. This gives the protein CASREAGGGPYGQYF.

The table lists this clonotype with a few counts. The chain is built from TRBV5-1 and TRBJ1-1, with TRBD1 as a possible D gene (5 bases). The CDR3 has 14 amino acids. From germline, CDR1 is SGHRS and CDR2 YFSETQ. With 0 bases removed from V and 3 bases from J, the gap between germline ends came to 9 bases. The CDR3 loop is CASSLGDGDTEAFF. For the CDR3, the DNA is TGCGCCAGCAGCTTGGGGGACGGCGACACTGAAGCTTTCTTT.

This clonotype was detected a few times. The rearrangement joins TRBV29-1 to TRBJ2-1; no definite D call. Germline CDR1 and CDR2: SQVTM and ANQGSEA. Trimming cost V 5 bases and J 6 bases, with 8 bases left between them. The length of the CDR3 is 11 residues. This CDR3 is CSVWGSNEQFF. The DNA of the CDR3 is TGCAGCGTTTGGGGTAGCAATGAGCAGTTCTTC.

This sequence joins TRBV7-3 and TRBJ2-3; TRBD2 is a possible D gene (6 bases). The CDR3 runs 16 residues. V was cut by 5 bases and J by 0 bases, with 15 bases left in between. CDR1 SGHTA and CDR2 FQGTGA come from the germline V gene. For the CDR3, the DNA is TGTGCCAGCAGCCGAGAAAAGGGGACTAGCACAGATACGCAGTATTTT. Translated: CASSREKGTSTDTQYF.

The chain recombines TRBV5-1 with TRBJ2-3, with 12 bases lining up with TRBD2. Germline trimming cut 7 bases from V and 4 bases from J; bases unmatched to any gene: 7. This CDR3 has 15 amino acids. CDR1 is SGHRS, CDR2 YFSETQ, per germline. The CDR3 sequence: CASLLAGGPADTQYF. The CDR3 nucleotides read TGCGCCAGCCTTCTAGCGGGAGGGCCCGCAGATACGCAGTATTTT.